This TCR beta chain was captured in a study of shared clonotypes between healthy human individuals. The V and J ends lost 3 bases and 8 bases respectively, with 7 bases between them. CDR1 SGHAT and CDR2 FQDESV come from the germline V gene (reference sequence). The CDR3 is 11 amino acids. Generated by immunoSEQ multiplex PCR, the TCRdb table keeps only in-frame clones and is missing some. The data show some 1 million clones, about 75% seen once. Sequencing was performed on memory CD4+ T cells sorted from blood. Subset defined: CD45RA-negative fraction. This TCR derives from a man between 18 and 29 years old in good health. The V and J genes are TRBV11-1 and TRBJ1-1, with D possibly being TRBD1 (5 bases). CDR3 DNA sequence: TGTGCCAGCAGCTTCCGGGGGGAAGCTTTCTTT. The encoded protein is CASSFRGEAFF.